These T cell receptor beta chains were read from a single sample in a study of blood T cell repertoires in COVID-19. Clones were read by immunoSEQ multiplex PCR, and TCRdb kept only the in-frame ones, dropping some. Of tens of thousands of clones in the sample, 80% to 90% were seen once. Sequencing was done on a sample of peripheral blood. The receptors come from a woman of 80 years or more with COVID-19, enrolled during active disease. CDR3s include the opening cysteine and the closing phenylalanine or tryptophan. Fields, in order: clone size, J gene, V gene, D gene, CDR3 protein, CDR3 DNA. D genes are given only for firm matches. The listing skips clone size in some rows; elsewhere it reads once, few, many or a size class.

abundance: NA
j_gene: TRBJ1-6
v_gene: TRBV7-3
d_gene: NA
CDR3aa: CASSLTGVGSPLHF
CDR3nt: TGTGCCAGCAGCTTAACAGGGGTTGGTTCACCCCTCCACTTT

abundance: NA
j_gene: TRBJ2-3
v_gene: TRBV19
d_gene: TRBD1
CDR3aa: CASSGTGSPDTQYF
CDR3nt: TGTGCCAGTTCCGGGACAGGGAGCCCAGATACGCAGTATTTT

abundance: NA
j_gene: TRBJ1-2
v_gene: TRBV5-6
d_gene: TRBD1
CDR3aa: CASSEDRGNGYTF
CDR3nt: TGTGCCAGCAGCGAGGACAGGGGCAATGGCTACACCTTC

abundance: NA
j_gene: TRBJ2-3
v_gene: TRBV6-4
d_gene: TRBD1
CDR3aa: CASSRDRGPDTQYF
CDR3nt: TGTGCCAGCAGCCGGGACAGGGGACCAGATACGCAGTATTTT

abundance: once
j_gene: TRBJ1-4
v_gene: TRBV6-5
d_gene: NA
CDR3aa: CASRTSMTNEKLFF
CDR3nt: TGTGCCAGCAGAACCAGTATGACTAATGAAAAACTGTTTTTT

abundance: NA
j_gene: TRBJ1-1
v_gene: TRBV7-2
d_gene: NA
CDR3aa: CASSSGGTEAFF
CDR3nt: TGTGCCAGCAGCTCCGGGGGCACTGAAGCTTTCTTT

abundance: once
j_gene: TRBJ2-5
v_gene: TRBV5-1
d_gene: TRBD1
CDR3aa: CASSGGTGQETQYF
CDR3nt: TGCGCCAGCAGCGGGGGGACAGGGCAAGAGACCCAGTACTTC

abundance: NA
j_gene: TRBJ2-1
v_gene: TRBV6-1
d_gene: NA
CDR3aa: CASSDRIGTREQFF
CDR3nt: TGTGCCAGCAGTGACCGGATCGGGACTCGGGAGCAGTTCTTC

abundance: few
j_gene: TRBJ1-2
v_gene: TRBV6-5
d_gene: TRBD1
CDR3aa: CASLSGQGLTYGYTF
CDR3nt: TGTGCCAGCCTATCGGGACAGGGGTTAACCTATGGCTACACCTTC

abundance: NA
j_gene: TRBJ1-1
v_gene: TRBV4-2
d_gene: NA
CDR3aa: CASSRQVTSMNTEAFF
CDR3nt: TGTGCCAGCAGCCGACAGGTCACGTCAATGAACACTGAAGCTTTCTTT

abundance: NA
j_gene: TRBJ2-7
v_gene: TRBV11-2
d_gene: NA
CDR3aa: CASSQVAGGVYEQYF
CDR3nt: TGTGCCAGCAGCCAAGTGGCAGGAGGGGTCTACGAGCAGTACTTC

abundance: NA
j_gene: TRBJ2-5
v_gene: TRBV11-2
d_gene: TRBD2
CDR3aa: CASSLGASGGQQETQYF
CDR3nt: TGTGCCAGCAGCTTAGGGGCTAGCGGGGGGCAACAAGAGACCCAGTACTTC

abundance: NA
j_gene: TRBJ2-5
v_gene: TRBV6-5
d_gene: NA
CDR3aa: CASSRVGGREETQYF
CDR3nt: TGTGCCAGCAGTAGGGTGGGAGGCAGGGAAGAGACCCAGTACTTC

abundance: once
j_gene: TRBJ1-2
v_gene: TRBV11-2
d_gene: TRBD1
CDR3aa: CASSLRGQGAHYGYTF
CDR3nt: TGTGCCAGCAGCTTAAGGGGACAGGGGGCTCACTATGGCTACACCTTC

abundance: NA
j_gene: TRBJ2-7
v_gene: TRBV7-6
d_gene: TRBD2
CDR3aa: CASSLRAGDEQYF
CDR3nt: TGTGCCAGCAGCTTAAGAGCGGGAGACGAGCAGTACTTC

abundance: NA
j_gene: TRBJ1-2
v_gene: TRBV19
d_gene: TRBD1
CDR3aa: CASRRTGDYGYTF
CDR3nt: TGTGCCAGCCGCCGGACAGGGGACTATGGCTACACCTTC

abundance: once
j_gene: TRBJ2-3
v_gene: TRBV24-1
d_gene: NA
CDR3aa: CATQGGDTQYF
CDR3nt: TGTGCCACCCAGGGGGGAGATACGCAGTATTTT

abundance: once
j_gene: TRBJ2-2
v_gene: TRBV28
d_gene: NA
CDR3aa: CASSLLEATGAGELFF
CDR3nt: TGTGCCAGCAGTTTATTAGAGGCTACCGGAGCCGGGGAGCTGTTTTTT

abundance: NA
j_gene: TRBJ1-5
v_gene: TRBV19
d_gene: TRBD1
CDR3aa: CASMDRAYSNQPQHF
CDR3nt: TGTGCCAGTATGGACAGGGCATATAGCAATCAGCCCCAGCATTTT

abundance: NA
j_gene: TRBJ2-4
v_gene: TRBV5-1
d_gene: TRBD1
CDR3aa: CASSRDRLAKNIQYF
CDR3nt: TGCGCCAGCAGCCGGGACAGGTTAGCCAAAAACATTCAGTACTTC

abundance: NA
j_gene: TRBJ2-2
v_gene: TRBV2
d_gene: TRBD1
CDR3aa: CASKTGTNTGELFF
CDR3nt: TGTGCCAGCAAGACAGGGACGAACACCGGGGAGCTGTTTTTT

abundance: NA
j_gene: TRBJ1-1
v_gene: TRBV2
d_gene: NA
CDR3aa: CASRRRELREAFF
CDR3nt: TGTGCCAGCAGGCGCCGGGAGCTCAGGGAAGCTTTCTTT

abundance: once
j_gene: TRBJ1-2
v_gene: TRBV28
d_gene: NA
CDR3aa: CASSEAGPYGYTF
CDR3nt: TGTGCCAGCAGTGAGGCGGGGCCCTATGGCTACACCTTC

abundance: once
j_gene: TRBJ2-7
v_gene: TRBV6-5
d_gene: NA
CDR3aa: CASSYSDSLTYEQYF
CDR3nt: TGTGCCAGCAGTTACTCGGACAGCTTAACCTACGAGCAGTACTTC

abundance: NA
j_gene: TRBJ2-5
v_gene: TRBV4-1
d_gene: TRBD2
CDR3aa: CASSQGLAGGGWKETQYF
CDR3nt: TGCGCCAGCAGCCAAGGACTAGCGGGAGGCGGGTGGAAAGAGACCCAGTACTTC

abundance: NA
j_gene: TRBJ2-2
v_gene: TRBV11-2
d_gene: NA
CDR3aa: CASSLVGRGSGELFF
CDR3nt: TGTGCCAGCAGCTTAGTGGGCAGAGGGTCCGGGGAGCTGTTTTTT

abundance: NA
j_gene: TRBJ1-2
v_gene: TRBV21-1
d_gene: NA
CDR3aa: CASSKCTGVNYGYTF
CDR3nt: TGTGCCAGCAGCAAGTGTACAGGGGTAAACTATGGCTACACCTTC

abundance: NA
j_gene: TRBJ2-7
v_gene: TRBV29-1
d_gene: NA
CDR3aa: CSVIKLQGIAYEQYF
CDR3nt: TGCAGCGTCATAAAATTGCAGGGCATAGCCTACGAGCAGTACTTC

abundance: NA
j_gene: TRBJ1-3
v_gene: TRBV18
d_gene: NA
CDR3aa: CASSPSPGFYSGNTIYF
CDR3nt: TGTGCCAGCTCACCGAGCCCGGGATTCTACTCTGGAAACACCATATATTTT

abundance: NA
j_gene: TRBJ1-2
v_gene: TRBV9
d_gene: NA
CDR3aa: CASSRGRGNYGYTF
CDR3nt: TGTGCCAGCAGCAGAGGGCGGGGGAACTATGGCTACACCTTC

abundance: NA
j_gene: TRBJ2-6
v_gene: TRBV27
d_gene: NA
CDR3aa: CASSWRQAGANVLTF
CDR3nt: TGTGCCAGCAGTTGGAGACAGGCTGGGGCCAACGTCCTGACTTTC